Presented here are 11 T cell receptor beta chains from one specimen sequenced in a study of OX40 agonist ivuxolimab in advanced cancers. Clones were read by immunoSEQ multiplex PCR, and TCRdb kept only the in-frame ones, dropping some. The sample has just under 65,000 clones, 91% seen once. The sample consisted of CD4+ or CD8+ T cells sorted from blood, taken in a trial of the OX40 agonist ivuxolimab. The receptors come from an adult with an advanced solid tumor such as melanoma, head and neck, liver or kidney cancer.

J is TRBJ2-1 and V is TRBV15; no definite D call. Germline V gene sequence: CDR1 LNHNV, CDR2 YYDKDF (reference sequence). V lost 1 base, J lost 6 bases, and 4 bases lay in between. There are 12 residues in the CDR3. CDR3 protein: CATSRVINEQFF. DNA for the CDR3: TGTGCCACCAGCAGAGTCATCAATGAGCAGTTCTTC.

V gene TRBV27 combines with J gene TRBJ2-5; D gene uncertain. The CDR3 totals 14 residues. Germline V gives CDR1 MNHEY, CDR2 SMNVEV (reference sequence). V lost 0 bases to trimming and J lost 11 bases, with 16 bases between them. In DNA form, the CDR3 reads TGTGCCAGCAGTTTATCAAAGGAGAGTAAGGAGCAGTACTTC. Residues: CASSLSKESKEQYF.

This clone was counted between two and nine times. The genes are TRBV30 and TRBJ2-7, with D maybe TRBD2 (6 bases). Germline CDR1 is GTSNPN and CDR2 is SVGIG (reference sequence). V lost 4 bases, J lost 3 bases, and 10 bases lay in between. This CDR3 is built from 12 residues. CDR3 nucleotides: TGTGCCTGGAATACGGGGGACTACGAGCAGTACTTC. Protein product: CAWNTGDYEQYF. Variable domain in full (rest from reference TRBV30 and TRBJ2-7): SQTIHQWPATLVQPVGSPLSLECTVEGTSNPNLYWYRQAAGRGLQLLFYSVGIGQISSEVPQNLSASRPQDRQFILSSKKLLLSDSGFYLCAWNTGDYEQYFGPGTRLTVT.

The J gene is TRBJ2-5, the V gene TRBV5-1; unclear D gene. Germline CDR1 and CDR2: SGHRS and YFSETQ. The CDR3 totals 15 residues. The germline V and J ends were trimmed by 0 bases and 0 bases, with 9 bases remaining between them. The CDR3 nucleotides read TGCGCCAGCAGCTTGGATGGCACATACCAAGAGACCCAGTACTTC. Translating gives CASSLDGTYQETQYF.

This rearrangement joins TRBV28 to TRBJ2-1; 11 bases agree with TRBD2. J gave up 4 bases and V 5 bases, and 4 bases lay outside the gene matches. CDR3 length: 15 amino acids. Germline V gives CDR1 MDHEN, CDR2 SYDVKM. The chain's CDR3 is CASSIWTSGYNEQFF. For the CDR3, the DNA is TGTGCCAGCAGTATCTGGACTAGCGGGTACAATGAGCAGTTCTTC.

The gene calls are TRBV11-1 and TRBJ2-1; D call uncertain. The CDR3 is 14 amino acids. Trimming shortened V by 5 bases and J by 4 bases, and 12 bases separated the two germline ends. Germline values: CDR1 SGHAT, CDR2 FQDESV (reference sequence). CDR3 amino acids: CASSRPGLYNEQFF. CDR3 nucleotides: TGTGCCAGCAGCAGACCCGGCCTTTACAATGAGCAGTTCTTC.

The chain links TRBV27 to TRBJ2-2, with a possible D match to TRBD1 (5 bases). Germline V gene sequence: CDR1 MNHEY, CDR2 SMNVEV (reference sequence). The CDR3 consists of 16 residues. The V end lost 2 bases, the J end lost 0 bases, and 10 bases lay between the germline ends. CDR3 protein: CASSLGQGANTGELFF. CDR3 sequence (DNA): TGTGCCAGCAGTTTAGGCCAGGGCGCGAACACCGGGGAGCTGTTTTTT.

The chain recombines TRBV5-1 with TRBJ1-1; perhaps TRBD1 as D (5 bases). The length of the CDR3 is 13 residues. V was shortened by 4 bases and J by 4 bases, with 11 bases between the two germline ends. Germline V lookup: CDR1 SGHRS, CDR2 YFSETQ. The CDR3 sequence is CASSTFDSTEAFF. DNA for the CDR3: TGCGCCAGCAGCACCTTCGACAGCACTGAAGCTTTCTTT.

This clone was seen just once. V and J are TRBV5-4 and TRBJ2-7, with D possibly TRBD1 on 5 matching bases. There are 11 residues in the CDR3. Deletions cut 2 bases from V and 6 bases from J, with 6 bases between. CDR1 and CDR2 (germline): SGHNT, YYREEE (reference sequence). CDR3 sequence: CASSFRGEQYF. CDR3 coding DNA: TGTGCCAGCAGCTTTAGGGGCGAGCAGTACTTC.

This clone was observed once. CDR3 sequence (DNA): TGTGCCAGCAGCTTACGACTAGCGCACACCGGGGAGCTGTTTTTT. Translated: CASSLRLAHTGELFF. The chain is built from TRBV7-2 and TRBJ2-2; 8 bases agree with TRBD2. The CDR3 is 15 amino acids. Trimming at V came to 2 bases and at J to 3 bases, leaving 2 bases not matched to a gene. Germline CDR1 reads SGHTA; CDR2 reads FQGNSA.

This clone was counted between two and nine times. This chain links TRBV4-1 with TRBJ2-7; 7 bases line up with TRBD1. CDR1 MGHRA and CDR2 YSYEKL come from the germline V gene. Trimming at V came to 1 base and at J to 3 bases, leaving 3 bases not matched to a gene. This CDR3 spans 14 amino acids. CDR3 loop: CASSQGQGDYEQYF. CDR3 nucleotide sequence: TGCGCCAGCAGCCAAGGGCAGGGGGACTACGAGCAGTACTTC.